Shown below are 2 T cell receptor beta chains from a single sample sequenced in a study of blood T cell repertoires in COVID-19. Measured with immunoSEQ multiplex PCR; TCRdb has only the in-frame clones, and not every one. Seen here are about 170,000 clones, over 75% observed once, and the top ten hold 7%. Sequences were obtained from PBMCs or T cells enriched from blood (not recorded which). These TCRs come from a woman aged 45-65 years who had recovered from COVID-19.

In its sample, this clone was seen a few times. The chain has TRBV6-5 and TRBJ2-7, with TRBD2 as a possible D gene (6 bases). V dropped 0 bases and J dropped 5 bases, with 8 bases sitting between them. CDR3 length equals 13 residues. Germline V gives CDR1 MNHEY, CDR2 SVGAGI. In DNA, the CDR3 is TGTGCCAGCAGTTACTCGGGGGGAAACGAGCAGTACTTC. Protein: CASSYSGGNEQYF.

The chain recombines TRBV19 with TRBJ2-2, with 12 bases matching TRBD1. The CDR3 extends over 15 amino acids. Per germline, CDR1 LNHDA and CDR2 SQIVND (reference sequence). Losses at the gene ends were 4 bases for V and 7 bases for J; bases not matched to a gene: 4. The CDR3 coding sequence is TGTGCCAGTAGTAAGGGACAGGGGGCGTTCGGGGAGCTGTTTTTT. It codes for CASSKGQGAFGELFF.